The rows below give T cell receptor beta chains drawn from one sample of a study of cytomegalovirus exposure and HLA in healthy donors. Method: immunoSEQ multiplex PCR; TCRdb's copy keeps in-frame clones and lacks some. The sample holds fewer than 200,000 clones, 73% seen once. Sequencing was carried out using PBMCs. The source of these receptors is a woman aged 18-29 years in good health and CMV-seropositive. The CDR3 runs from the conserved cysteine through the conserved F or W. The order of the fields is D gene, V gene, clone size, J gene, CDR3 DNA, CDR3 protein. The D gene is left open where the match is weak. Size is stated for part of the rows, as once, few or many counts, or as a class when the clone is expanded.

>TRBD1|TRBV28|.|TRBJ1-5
TGTGCCACCGGTCGAACAGGGGCCGCACCTCAGCCCCAGCATTTT
CATGRTGAAPQPQHF
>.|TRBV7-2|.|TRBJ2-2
TGTGCCAGTATGACAGGTTTTAACACCGGGGAGCTGTTTTTT
CASMTGFNTGELFF
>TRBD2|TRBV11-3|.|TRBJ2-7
TGTGCCAGCAGCCCCGGGGGGGTTCATCACGAGCAGTACTTC
CASSPGGVHHEQYF
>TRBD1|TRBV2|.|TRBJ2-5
TGTGCCAGCAATTTCGGGACAGGGGTTGGGGAGACCCAGTACTTC
CASNFGTGVGETQYF
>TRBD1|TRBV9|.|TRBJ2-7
TGTGCCAGCAGCCGCCTGGGCGGGACAGGGGCCGGAGAGCAGTACTTC
CASSRLGGTGAGEQYF
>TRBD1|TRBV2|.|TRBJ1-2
TGTGCCAGCAGTGAGGACAGGAACTATGGCTACACCTTC
CASSEDRNYGYTF
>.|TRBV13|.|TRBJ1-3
TGTGCCAGCAGCAAAATTCAGGGGTCCCTGTCTGGAAACACCATATATTTT
CASSKIQGSLSGNTIYF
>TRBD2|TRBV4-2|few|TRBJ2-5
TGTGCCAGCAGCCAAGAGGGGACTAGTGGCGGAGAGACCCAGTACTTC
CASSQEGTSGGETQYF
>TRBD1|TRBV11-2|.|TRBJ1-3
TGTGCCAGCAGCTTAGATACAGGGGCAACGGTCGGCTCTGGAAACACCATATATTTT
CASSLDTGATVGSGNTIYF
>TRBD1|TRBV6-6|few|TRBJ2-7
TGTGCCAGCAGTTACGGGACAGCTCACGCCTACGAGCAGTACTTC
CASSYGTAHAYEQYF
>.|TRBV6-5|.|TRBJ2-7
TGTGCCAGCAGTTCAGGTGCGGGGGCCTTCCACGAGCAGTACTTC
CASSSGAGAFHEQYF
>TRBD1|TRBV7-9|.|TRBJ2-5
TGTGCCAGCAGCCCCCGACAGGGGGCGGTGGAGACCCAGTACTTC
CASSPRQGAVETQYF
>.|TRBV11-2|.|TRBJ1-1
TGTGCCAGCAGCTCCTTCGGAGGGAACACTGAAGCCTTCTTT
CASSSFGGNTEAFF
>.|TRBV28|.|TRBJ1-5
TGTGCCAGCAGTTTAATGGGGGGTAATAGCAATCAGCCCCAGCATTTT
CASSLMGGNSNQPQHF
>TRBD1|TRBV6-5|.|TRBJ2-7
TGTGCCAGCAGTTACCTAGGACAGGGTAATCCCTACGAGCAGTACTTC
CASSYLGQGNPYEQYF
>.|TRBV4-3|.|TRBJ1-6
TGCGCCAGCAGCCAAGATTGGGCGGGGTCCTCACCCCTCCACTTT
CASSQDWAGSSPLHF
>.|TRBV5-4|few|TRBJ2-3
TGTGCCAGCAGCTCTGCAGGGCCCCACACAGATACGCAGTATTTT
CASSSAGPHTDTQYF
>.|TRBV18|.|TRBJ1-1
TGTGCCAGCTTACGACAGGTGAACACTGAAGCTTTCTTT
CASLRQVNTEAFF
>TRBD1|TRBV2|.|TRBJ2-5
TGTGCCAGCAGTGAAGGACAGGGGGTAGAGGAGACCCAGTACTTC
CASSEGQGVEETQYF
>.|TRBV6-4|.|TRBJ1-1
TGTGCCAGCAGTGAGTTTGACAGCAGATACACTGAAGCTTTCTTT
CASSEFDSRYTEAFF
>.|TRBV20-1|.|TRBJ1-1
TGCAGTGCACTCCACACTGAAGCTTTCTTT
CSALHTEAFF
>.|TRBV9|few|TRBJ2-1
TGTGCCAGCAGCGTGACCCCAGGAATTGAGCAGTTCTTC
CASSVTPGIEQFF
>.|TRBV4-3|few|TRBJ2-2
TGCGCCAGCAGCCAAGGGACAGCCGGGGAGCTGTTTTTT
CASSQGTAGELFF
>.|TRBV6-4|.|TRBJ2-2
TGTGCCAGCAGGAGACTAGCGAACACCGGGGAGCTGTTTTTT
CASRRLANTGELFF
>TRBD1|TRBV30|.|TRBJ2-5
TGTGCCTGGAGGTTTACAGGGGGCAAGGAGACCCAGTACTTC
CAWRFTGGKETQYF
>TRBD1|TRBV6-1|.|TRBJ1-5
TGTGCCAGCAGTGAGGGACAGGCTAATCAGCCCCAGCATTTT
CASSEGQANQPQHF
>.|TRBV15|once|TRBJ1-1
TGTGCCACCAGCAGAGGTCAAAACACTGAAGCTTTCTTT
CATSRGQNTEAFF
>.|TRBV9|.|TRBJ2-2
TGTGCCAGCAGCCGGCCAATAGGGCAGGGCTTTACCGGGGAGCTGTTTTTT
CASSRPIGQGFTGELFF
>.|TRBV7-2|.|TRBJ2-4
TGTGCCAGCAGCTTAGGCGGATCGCGACAGAAAAACATTCAGTACTTC
CASSLGGSRQKNIQYF
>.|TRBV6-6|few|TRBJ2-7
TGTGCCAGCAGTTTCGCGGCTACCTACGAGCAGTACTTC
CASSFAATYEQYF
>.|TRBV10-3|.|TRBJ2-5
TGTGCCATCAGTGACGACAGTCAAGAGACCCAGTACTTC
CAISDDSQETQYF
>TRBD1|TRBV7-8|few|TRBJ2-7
TGTGCCAGCAGTCCCGAGGCAGGGGGTCTTTACGAGCAGTACTTC
CASSPEAGGLYEQYF
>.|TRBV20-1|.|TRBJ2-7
TGCAGTGCTAGGGAGGGCTTCGAGCAGTACTTC
CSAREGFEQYF
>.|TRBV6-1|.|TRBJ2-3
TGTGCCAGCAGTCTACAGGCCCCAGATACGCAGTATTTT
CASSLQAPDTQYF
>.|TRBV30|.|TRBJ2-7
TGTGCCTGGGGGGCCGTCTACGAGCAGTACTTC
CAWGAVYEQYF
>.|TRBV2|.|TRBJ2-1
TGTGCCAGCAGTGGGCAGGGAGGCTACAATGAGCAGTTCTTC
CASSGQGGYNEQFF
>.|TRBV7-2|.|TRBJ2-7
TGTGCCAGCAGCTTAGGAGGCAGGGCAGCCTCCTACGAGCAGTACTTC
CASSLGGRAASYEQYF
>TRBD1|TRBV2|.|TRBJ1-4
TGTGCCAGGGGACAGGGTGCAACTAATGAAAAACTGTTTTTT
CARGQGATNEKLFF
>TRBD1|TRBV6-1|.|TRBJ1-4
TGTGCCAGCAGTGAAGAACAGGGGAGAACTAATGAAAAACTGTTTTTT
CASSEEQGRTNEKLFF
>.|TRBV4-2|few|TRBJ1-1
TGTGCCAGCAGCCAAGAACGCAGGGCAGGATACACTGAAGCTTTCTTT
CASSQERRAGYTEAFF
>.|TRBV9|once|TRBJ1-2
TGTGCCAGCAGCGGCTCCGGGACATCTATGGCTCTCGGCTATGGCTACACCTTC
CASSGSGTSMALGYGYTF
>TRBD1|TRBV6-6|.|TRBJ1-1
TGTGCCAGCAGTTCAAGGCCGGGACAGGGGGACACTGAAGCTTTCTTT
CASSSRPGQGDTEAFF
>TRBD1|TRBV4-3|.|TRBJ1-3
TGCGCCAGCAGCCTTCACGTACGACAGGGAAGGGAAAACATCATATATTTT
CASSLHVRQGRENIIYF
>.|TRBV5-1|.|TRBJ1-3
TGCGCCAGCAGTAGAGGTTTGTTAGACTCTGGAAACACCATATATTTT
CASSRGLLDSGNTIYF
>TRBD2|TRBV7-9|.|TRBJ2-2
TGTGCCAGCAGCTCCCCGCGGGGGGACGGGGAGCTGTTTTTT
CASSSPRGDGELFF
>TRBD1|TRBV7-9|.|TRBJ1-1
TGTGCCAGCAGCTTAGTTTGGGACAGGGGCACTGAAGCTTTCTTT
CASSLVWDRGTEAFF
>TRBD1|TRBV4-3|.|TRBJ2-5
TGCGCCAGCAGCCCCGGGACAGGGCGATGGACCCAGTACTTC
CASSPGTGRWTQYF
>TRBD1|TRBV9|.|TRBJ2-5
TGTGCCAGCAGCTTGAGACAGGGAAGGGAGACCCAGTACTTC
CASSLRQGRETQYF
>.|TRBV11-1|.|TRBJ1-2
TGTGCCAGCAGCCCGAGGCAGATATACTATGGCTACACCTTC
CASSPRQIYYGYTF
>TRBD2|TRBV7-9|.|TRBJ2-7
TGTGCCAGCAGTTCACTAGCGGGGAGCTCCTACGAGCAGTACTTC
CASSSLAGSSYEQYF
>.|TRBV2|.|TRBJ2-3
TGTGCCAGCAGTACACTAGCTAGCACAGATACGCAGTATTTT
CASSTLASTDTQYF
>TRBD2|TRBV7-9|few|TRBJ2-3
TGTGCCAGCAGCTTTAGGGCGGGGGTCACAGATACGCAGTATTTT
CASSFRAGVTDTQYF
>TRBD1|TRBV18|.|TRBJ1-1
TGTGCCAGCTCACCAAGACAGGGGCAAAACACTGAAGCTTTCTTT
CASSPRQGQNTEAFF
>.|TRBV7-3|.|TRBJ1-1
TGTGCCAGCAGCTTAAGGCATGGCACTGAAGCTTTCTTT
CASSLRHGTEAFF
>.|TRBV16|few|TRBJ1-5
TGTGCCAGCAGCCAGGGGCAGCTTCATCAGCCCCAGCATTTT
CASSQGQLHQPQHF
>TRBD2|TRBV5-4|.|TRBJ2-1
TGTGCCAGCAGTCAGCCGCCCCCCGGGGGGGCCTACAATGAGCAGTTCTTC
CASSQPPPGGAYNEQFF
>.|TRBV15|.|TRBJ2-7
TGTGCCACCAGCAGAGACTTCGACAGTGAGTACGAGCAGTACTTC
CATSRDFDSEYEQYF
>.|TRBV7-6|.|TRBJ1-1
TGTGCCAGCAGCTTAGGAAGGGGGAGCACTGAAGCTTTCTTT
CASSLGRGSTEAFF
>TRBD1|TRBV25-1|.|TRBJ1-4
TGTGCCAGCAGTGGACCGGCGGGGACAGGGGATGAAAAACTGTTTTTT
CASSGPAGTGDEKLFF
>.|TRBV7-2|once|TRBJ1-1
TGTGCCAGCAGCATAAGGGGGGGCGGGAACACTGAAGCTTTCTTT
CASSIRGGGNTEAFF